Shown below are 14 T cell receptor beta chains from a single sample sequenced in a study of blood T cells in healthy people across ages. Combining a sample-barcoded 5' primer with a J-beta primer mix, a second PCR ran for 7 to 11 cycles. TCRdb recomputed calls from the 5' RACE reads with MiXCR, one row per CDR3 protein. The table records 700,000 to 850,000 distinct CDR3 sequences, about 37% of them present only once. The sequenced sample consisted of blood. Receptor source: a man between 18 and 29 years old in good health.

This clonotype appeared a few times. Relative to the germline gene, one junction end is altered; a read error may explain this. DNA of the CDR3: TGTGCCTGCAGTTTCGGCGGGGCCGGGGAGACCCAGTACTTC. Translation: CACSFGGAGETQYF. V gene TRBV12-3 or TRBV12-4 combines with J gene TRBJ2-5; tentative D call: TRBD2 (6 bases). The CDR3 extends over 14 amino acids.

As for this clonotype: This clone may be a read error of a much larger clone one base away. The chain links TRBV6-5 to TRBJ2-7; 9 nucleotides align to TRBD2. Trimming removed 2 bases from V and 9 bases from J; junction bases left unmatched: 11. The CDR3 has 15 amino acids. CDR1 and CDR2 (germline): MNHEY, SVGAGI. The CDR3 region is CASSYASSGVNVQYF. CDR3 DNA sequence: TGTGCCAGCAGTTACGCGTCTAGCGGGGTCAACGTGCAGTACTTC.

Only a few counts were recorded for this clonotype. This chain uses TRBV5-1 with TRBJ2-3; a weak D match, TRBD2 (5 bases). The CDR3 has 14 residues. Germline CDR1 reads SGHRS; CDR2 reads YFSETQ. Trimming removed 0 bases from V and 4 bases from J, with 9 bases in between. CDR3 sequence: CASSLGRDPDTQYF. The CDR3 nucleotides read TGCGCCAGCAGCTTGGGCCGGGATCCAGATACGCAGTATTTT.

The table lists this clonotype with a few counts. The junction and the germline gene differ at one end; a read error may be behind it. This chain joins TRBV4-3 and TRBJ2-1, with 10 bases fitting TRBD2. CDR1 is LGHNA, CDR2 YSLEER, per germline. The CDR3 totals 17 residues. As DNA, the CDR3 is TGCGCCAGCAGCCAGGGCAGCGGGGGGGACTCCTACAATGGGCAGTTCTTC. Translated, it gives CASSQGSGGDSYNGQFF.

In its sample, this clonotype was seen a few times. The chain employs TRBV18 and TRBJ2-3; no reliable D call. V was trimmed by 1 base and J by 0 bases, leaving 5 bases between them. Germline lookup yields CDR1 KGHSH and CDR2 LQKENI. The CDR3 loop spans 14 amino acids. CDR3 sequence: CASSPLDSTDTQYF. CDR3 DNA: TGTGCCAGCTCACCACTGGATAGCACAGATACGCAGTATTTT.

The DNA of the CDR3 is TGTGCCAGCAGCGAGACAGAGGGCTTCTATGGCTACACCTTC. Translated, it gives CASSETEGFYGYTF. The chain joins TRBV12-3 or TRBV12-4 to TRBJ1-2; weak D call: TRBD1 (5 bases). This CDR3 comprises 14 residues. Trimming stripped 6 bases from V and 4 bases from J, with 15 bases between.

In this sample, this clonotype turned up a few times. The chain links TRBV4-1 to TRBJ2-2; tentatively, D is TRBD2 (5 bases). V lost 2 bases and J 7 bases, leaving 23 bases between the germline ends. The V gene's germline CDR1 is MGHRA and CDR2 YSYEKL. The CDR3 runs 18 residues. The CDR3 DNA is TGCGCCAGCAGCCAACCATCAACGGGTCGGGGAGTGATCGGGGAGCTGTTTTTT. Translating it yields CASSQPSTGRGVIGELFF.

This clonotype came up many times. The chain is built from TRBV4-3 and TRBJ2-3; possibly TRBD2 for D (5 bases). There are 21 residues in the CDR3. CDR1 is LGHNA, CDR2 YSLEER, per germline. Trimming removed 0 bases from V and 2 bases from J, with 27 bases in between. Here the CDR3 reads CASSQDGETGEYSLITDTQYF. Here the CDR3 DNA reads TGCGCCAGCAGCCAAGATGGGGAGACCGGAGAATACAGTTTAATCACAGATACGCAGTATTTT.

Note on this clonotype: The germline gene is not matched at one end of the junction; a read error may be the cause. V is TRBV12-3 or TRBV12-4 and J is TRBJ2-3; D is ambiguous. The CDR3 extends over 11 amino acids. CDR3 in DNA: TGTGCCAGCATCCCAGGAGATGCGCAATATTTT. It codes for CASIPGDAQYF.

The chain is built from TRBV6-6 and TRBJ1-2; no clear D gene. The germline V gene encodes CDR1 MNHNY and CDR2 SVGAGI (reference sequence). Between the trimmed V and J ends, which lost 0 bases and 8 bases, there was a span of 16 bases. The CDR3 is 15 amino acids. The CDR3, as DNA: TGTGCCAGCAGTTACTCGATCCAGGACCCAGTGGGCTACACCTTC. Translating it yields CASSYSIQDPVGYTF.

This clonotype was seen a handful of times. In nucleotides, the CDR3 is TGTGCCAGCAGTGACGGAGCGGGGGCAGGGCAGTTCTTC. Amino acid sequence: CASSDGAGAGQFF. V usage is TRBV6-4 and J usage is TRBJ2-1, with 8 bases aligning to TRBD2. In germline, CDR1 is MRHNA, CDR2 SNTAGT. Trimming cost V 2 bases and J 12 bases; bases outside gene matches: 6. The CDR3 sequence is 13 residues long.

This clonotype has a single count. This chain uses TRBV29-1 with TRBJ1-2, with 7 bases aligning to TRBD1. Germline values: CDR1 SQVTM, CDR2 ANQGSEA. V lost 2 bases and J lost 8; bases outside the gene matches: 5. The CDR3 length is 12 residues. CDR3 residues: CSVETGATGYTF. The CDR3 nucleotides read TGCAGCGTTGAAACAGGGGCAACGGGCTACACCTTC.

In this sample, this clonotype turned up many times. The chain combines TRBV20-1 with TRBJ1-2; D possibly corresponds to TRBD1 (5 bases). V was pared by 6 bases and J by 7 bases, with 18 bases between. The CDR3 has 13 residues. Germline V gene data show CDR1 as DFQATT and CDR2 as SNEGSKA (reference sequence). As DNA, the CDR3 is TGCAGTGCCAACGGGGGGTCCTTTTTTGGCTACACCTTC. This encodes CSANGGSFFGYTF.

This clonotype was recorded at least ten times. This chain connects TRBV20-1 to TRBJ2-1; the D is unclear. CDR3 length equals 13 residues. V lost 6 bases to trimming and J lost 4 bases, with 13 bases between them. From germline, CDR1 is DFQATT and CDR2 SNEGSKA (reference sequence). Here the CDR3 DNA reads TGCAGTGCCTTAGAGAGCTCGTACAATGAGCAGTTCTTC. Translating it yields CSALESSYNEQFF.